This T cell receptor (beta chain) emerged from a study of control samples from healthy donors and cancer patients. TCRdb keeps only in-frame clones here, not all; method: immunoSEQ multiplex PCR. The repertoire holds some 130,000 clones, with roughly 92% as singletons. This CDR3 spans 12 amino acids. Trimming shortened V by 3 bases and J by 5 bases, and 7 bases separated the two germline ends. The chain combines TRBV12-3 or TRBV12-4 with TRBJ1-1; D is unresolved. The sample comprised blood. The source of this sequence is a man between 18 and 29 years old in good health. CDR3 sequence reads: CASSFRRTEAFF. For the CDR3, the DNA is TGTGCCAGCAGTTTCAGAAGGACTGAAGCTTTCTTT.